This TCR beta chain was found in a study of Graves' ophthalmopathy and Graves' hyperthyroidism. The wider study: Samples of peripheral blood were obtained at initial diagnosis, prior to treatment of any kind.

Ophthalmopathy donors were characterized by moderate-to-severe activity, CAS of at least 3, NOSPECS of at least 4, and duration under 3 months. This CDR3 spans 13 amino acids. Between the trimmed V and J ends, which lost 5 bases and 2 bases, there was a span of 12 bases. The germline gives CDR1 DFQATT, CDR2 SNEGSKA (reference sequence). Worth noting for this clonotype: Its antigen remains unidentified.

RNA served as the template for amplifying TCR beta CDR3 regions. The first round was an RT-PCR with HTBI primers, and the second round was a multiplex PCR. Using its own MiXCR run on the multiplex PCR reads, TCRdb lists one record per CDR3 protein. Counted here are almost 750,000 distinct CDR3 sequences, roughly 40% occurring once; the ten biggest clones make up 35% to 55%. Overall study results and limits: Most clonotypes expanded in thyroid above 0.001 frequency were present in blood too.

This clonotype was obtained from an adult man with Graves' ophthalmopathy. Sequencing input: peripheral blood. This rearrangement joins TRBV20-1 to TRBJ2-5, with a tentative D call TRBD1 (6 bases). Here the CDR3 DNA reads TGCAGTGCTGATGGACAGACACAAGAGACCCAGTACTTC. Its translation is CSADGQTQETQYF.